This T cell receptor (beta chain) is drawn from a study of blood T cell repertoires in COVID-19 (TCRdb year 2020). Regarding the research as a whole: Samples covering the acute and convalescent phases of COVID-19 were provided by collaborators in the United States, Italy and Spain. The prospective study material was composed of cDNA or gDNA derived from T cells, B-cell-depleted T cells, or PBMCs. Subjects who had been exposed to COVID-19, were actively infected with it, or had recovered from it provided the deeply sampled blood TCRbeta repertoires that made up the dataset. The repertoires were released in a freely available public database intended as a resource for research on the immune response to SARS-CoV-2. The samples were drawn from two sources: the first 160 participants of the ongoing ImmuneRACE study, and over 950 subjects contributed by 6 global collaborators. Nearly every sample came with metadata listing a de-identified subject ID, COVID-19 status, age in years and sex. Where HLA class I and class II types were available, the types were taken from metadata supplied by the sample provider, not from assay-based typing.

Participants in the prospective study were aged roughly 18 to 100 years, lived in 20 to 25 United States geographic areas, and enrolled through a virtual design. In the prospective study, participants were assigned to cohorts based on the clinical history participants reported in a screening survey and a study questionnaire. ImmuneRACE Cohort 3 recovered participants were defined by two consecutive negative NP/OP PCR tests, healthcare professional clearance, or symptom resolution. In the prospective study, mobile phlebotomists collected whole blood, serum and a nasopharyngeal or oropharyngeal swab from each participant. Additional blood draws and questionnaires over a roughly two-month period could optionally be provided by prospective study participants. Prospective study blood samples were shipped either frozen or at room temperature before DNA extraction. Concerning this clone itself: The antigen this receptor binds is unknown. Per-nucleotide qualities are absent, and no much larger clonotype sits a single base away.

What the research found in general, with its limitations: The quantity of clinical and demographic metadata differed by source and by participant and was supplied without curation.

Via the germline V gene, CDR1 is MDHEN and CDR2 SYDVKM. The junction shows trimming of 6 bases on V and 5 bases on J, and the gene matches do not reach 6 bases of it. Measured from the cysteine to the phenylalanine, the CDR3 is 13 residues long. The kept DNA is CDR3 alone, 39 bases in frame from the first base. TCRbeta CDR3 regions were amplified from genomic DNA using the immunoSEQ Assay, a bias-controlled multiplex PCR. In the original analysis: Within the assay, amplification of reference gene primers was used to estimate how many nucleated cells each sample contained. To quantify the absolute abundance of each unique TCRbeta CDR3 rearrangement, sequence reads were collapsed and filtered. For each sample, productive Simpson clonality was calculated as the square root of Simpson's diversity index over productive rearrangements. Held by TCRdb, this immuneACCESS table contains in-frame sequences only and omits some clones. Under half of the omission traces to an unresolved V gene where checked; the cause of the rest is unknown. That table is the source of V, J and clone size, and D and trimming were worked out from the DNA. In this sample the table shows a few hundred thousand clones, 85% to 90% of which occur a single time. The biggest ten clones account for 1% of the sample.

Sequencing was carried out using PBMCs or T cells enriched from blood (not recorded which). The sequence was obtained from a man aged 18 to 35 who had recovered from COVID-19. In this chain, TRBV28 is recombined with TRBJ1-1, and 7 junctional nucleotides match TRBD1. Here the CDR3 is given as CASSLNRGTEAFF. The DNA reads TGTGCCAGCAGCCTAAACAGGGGAACTGAAGCTTTCTTT.